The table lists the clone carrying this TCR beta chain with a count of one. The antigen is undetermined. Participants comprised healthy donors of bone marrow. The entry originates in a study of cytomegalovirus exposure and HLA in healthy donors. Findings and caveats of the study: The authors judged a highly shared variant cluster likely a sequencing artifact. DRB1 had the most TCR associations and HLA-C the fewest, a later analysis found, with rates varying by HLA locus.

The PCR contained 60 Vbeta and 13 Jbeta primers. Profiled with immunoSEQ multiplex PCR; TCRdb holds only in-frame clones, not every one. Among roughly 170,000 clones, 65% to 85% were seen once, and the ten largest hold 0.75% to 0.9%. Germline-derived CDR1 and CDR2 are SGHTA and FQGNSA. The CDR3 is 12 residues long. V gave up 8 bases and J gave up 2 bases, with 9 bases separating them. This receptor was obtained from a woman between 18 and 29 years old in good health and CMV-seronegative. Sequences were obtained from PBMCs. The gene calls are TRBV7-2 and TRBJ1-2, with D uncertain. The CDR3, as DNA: TGTGCCAGCGATGGAGGGAACTATGGCTACACCTTC. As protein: CASDGGNYGYTF.